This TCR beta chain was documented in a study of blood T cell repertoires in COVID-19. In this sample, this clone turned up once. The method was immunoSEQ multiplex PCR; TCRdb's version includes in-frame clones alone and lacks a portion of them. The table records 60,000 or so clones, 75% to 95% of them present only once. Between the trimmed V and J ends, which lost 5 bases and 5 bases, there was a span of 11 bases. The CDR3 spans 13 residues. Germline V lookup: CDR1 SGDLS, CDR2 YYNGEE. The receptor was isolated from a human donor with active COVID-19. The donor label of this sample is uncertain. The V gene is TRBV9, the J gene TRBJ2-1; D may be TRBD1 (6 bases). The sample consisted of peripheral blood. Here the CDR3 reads CASRDSADNEQFF. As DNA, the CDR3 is TGTGCCAGCAGGGACAGTGCTGACAATGAGCAGTTCTTC. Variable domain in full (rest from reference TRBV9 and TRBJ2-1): DSGVTQTPKHLITATGQRVTLRCSPRSGDLSVYWYQQSLDQGLQFLIQYYNGEERAKGNILERFSAQQFPDLHSELNLSSLELGDSALYFCASRDSADNEQFFGPGTRLTVL.